This T cell receptor beta chain was captured by sequencing in a study of identical twins. As to this clonotype: The antigen remains unidentified.

Notes on the study in general: Alpha sequences that were out-of-frame and twin-shared showed an excess of low generation probability. Invariant cells of the MAIT and iNKT types might have partly distorted the zero-insertion analyses. Findings depended on cross-sectional statistics rather than tracking the same donors.

This CDR3 comprises 17 residues. Germline V lookup: CDR1 SEHNR, CDR2 FQNEAQ (reference sequence). V was clipped by 1 base and J by 1 base, with 14 bases between them. Unique molecular identifiers were present on cDNA, and template switching added a universal primer site. TCRdb reprocessed the 5' RACE reads via MiXCR and lists one record per CDR3 protein. The data show about 890,000 distinct CDR3 sequences, 12% seen once. These same records also appear under a second study, on yellow fever vaccine responses in identical twins.

The chain employs TRBV7-9 and TRBJ2-4; D not resolved. The source is a woman in her late teens or twenties in good health. The sequencing input was PBMCs. In DNA, the CDR3 is TGTGCCAGCAGCTTAGGGGTCGGGTCCATGGCCAAAAACATTCAGTACTTC. It codes for CASSLGVGSMAKNIQYF.